The T cell receptor beta chain described here comes from a study of blood T cell repertoires in COVID-19. For the study at large: Material from acute and convalescent COVID-19 was sourced from the United States, Italy and Spain. The analysed material was cDNA or gDNA that came from T cells, B-cell-depleted T cells, or PBMCs.

Per the original data handling: Estimates of nucleated cell counts were drawn from the amplification of reference gene primers. The repertoire was sequenced with immunoSEQ multiplex PCR; TCRdb's copy has only in-frame clones and lacks some. The V and J calls and clone size were taken over from that table, and D and trimming were inferred from the DNA. Of 35,000 to 45,000 clones in the sample, 75% to 90% are singletons; the top ten hold 5% to 7%. V lost 5 bases, J lost 2 bases, and 7 bases stayed unmatched. The germline gives CDR1 SGHRS, CDR2 YFSETQ. The CDR3 runs to 15 residues. The clonotype originates from a human donor in a cohort sampled during active COVID-19. V and J are TRBV5-1 and TRBJ2-7, with 10 bases that match TRBD1. Sample: peripheral blood. The CDR3 region is CASRPAGTGAYEQYF. The DNA for the CDR3 is TGCGCCAGCAGGCCCGCCGGGACAGGGGCCTACGAGCAGTACTTC. The full variable domain, in which reference TRBV5-1 and TRBJ2-7 provide the parts outside the CDR3, is KAGVTQTPRYLIKTRGQQVTLSCSPISGHRSVSWYQQTPGQGLQFLFEYFSETQRNKGNFPGRFSGRQFSNSRSEMNVSTLELGDSALYLCASRPAGTGAYEQYFGPGTRLTVT.